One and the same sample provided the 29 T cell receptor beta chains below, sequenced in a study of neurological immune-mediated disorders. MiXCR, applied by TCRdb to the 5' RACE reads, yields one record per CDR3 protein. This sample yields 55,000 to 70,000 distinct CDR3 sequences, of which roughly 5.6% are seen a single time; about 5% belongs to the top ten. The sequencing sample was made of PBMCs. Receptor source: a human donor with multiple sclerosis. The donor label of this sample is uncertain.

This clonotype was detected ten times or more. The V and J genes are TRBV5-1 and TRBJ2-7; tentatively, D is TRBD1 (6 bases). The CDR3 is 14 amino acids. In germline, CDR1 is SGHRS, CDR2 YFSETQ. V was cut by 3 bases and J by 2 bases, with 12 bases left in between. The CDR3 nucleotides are TGCGCCAGCAGCTCCAGGACAGAAGCCTACGAGCAGTACTTC. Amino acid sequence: CASSSRTEAYEQYF.

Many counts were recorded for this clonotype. This chain's CDR3 is CASSGDFSYNEQFF. The CDR3 DNA reads TGTGCCAGCTCAGGGGACTTCAGCTACAATGAGCAGTTCTTC. V is TRBV2 and J is TRBJ2-1, with D perhaps assigned TRBD1 or TRBD2 (6 bases each). The length of the CDR3 is 14 residues. CDR1 and CDR2 (germline): SNHLY, FYNNEI. Trimming shortened V by 8 bases and J by 3 bases, and 14 bases separated the two germline ends. Looking up the rest from reference TRBV2 and TRBJ2-1 gives the full variable domain: EPEVTQTPSHQVTQMGQEVILRCVPISNHLYFYWYRQILGQKVEFLVSFYNNEISEKSEIFDDQFSVERPDGSNFTLKIRSTKLEDSAMYFCASSGDFSYNEQFFGPGTRLTVL.

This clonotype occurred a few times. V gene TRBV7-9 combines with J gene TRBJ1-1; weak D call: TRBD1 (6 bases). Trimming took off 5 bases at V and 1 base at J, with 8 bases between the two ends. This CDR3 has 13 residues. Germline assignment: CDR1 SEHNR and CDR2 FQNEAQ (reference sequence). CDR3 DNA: TGTGCCAGCAGCAAGGGGGAGAACACTGAAGCTTTCTTT. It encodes CASSKGENTEAFF.

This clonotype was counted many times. The CDR3 nucleotides are TGTGCCAGCTCAGCTACGGGACAGGGCACTGAAGCTTTCTTT. As protein: CASSATGQGTEAFF. J is TRBJ1-1 and V is TRBV18, with 9 bases fitting TRBD1. The V segment lost 5 bases and the J segment 4 bases; nucleotides outside the gene matches: 5. The germline gives CDR1 KGHSH, CDR2 LQKENI. The CDR3 is 14 residues long.

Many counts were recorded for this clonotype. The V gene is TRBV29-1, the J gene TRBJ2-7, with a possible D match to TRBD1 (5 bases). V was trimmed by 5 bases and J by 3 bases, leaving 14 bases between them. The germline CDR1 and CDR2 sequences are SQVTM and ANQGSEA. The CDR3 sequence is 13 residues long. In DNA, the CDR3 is TGCAGCGTTCGGTCAGGGAAAGGCTACGAGCAGTACTTC. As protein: CSVRSGKGYEQYF.

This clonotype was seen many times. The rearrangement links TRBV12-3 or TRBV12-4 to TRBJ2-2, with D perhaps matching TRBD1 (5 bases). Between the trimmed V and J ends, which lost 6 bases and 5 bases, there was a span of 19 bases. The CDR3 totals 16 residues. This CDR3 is CASRSTPGKGTGELFF. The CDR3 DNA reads TGTGCCAGCAGATCCACGCCAGGGAAGGGGACCGGGGAGCTGTTTTTT.

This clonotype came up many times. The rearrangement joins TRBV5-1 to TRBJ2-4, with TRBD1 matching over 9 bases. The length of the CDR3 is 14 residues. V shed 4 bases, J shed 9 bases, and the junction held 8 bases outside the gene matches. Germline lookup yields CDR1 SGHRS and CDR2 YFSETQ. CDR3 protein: CASSIGTGTSIQYF. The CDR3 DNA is TGCGCCAGCAGCATCGGGACAGGGACGAGCATTCAGTACTTC.

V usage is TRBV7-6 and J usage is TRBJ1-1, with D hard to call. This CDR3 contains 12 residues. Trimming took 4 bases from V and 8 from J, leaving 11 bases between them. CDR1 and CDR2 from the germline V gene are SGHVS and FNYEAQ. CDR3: CASSSRTSEAFF. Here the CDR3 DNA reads TGTGCCAGCAGCTCGCGGACCTCCGAAGCTTTCTTT.

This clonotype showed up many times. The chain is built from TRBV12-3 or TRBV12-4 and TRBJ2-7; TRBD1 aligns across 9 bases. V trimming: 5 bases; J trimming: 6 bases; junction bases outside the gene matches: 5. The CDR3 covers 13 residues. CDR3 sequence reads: CASSLTGGREQYF. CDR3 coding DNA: TGTGCCAGCAGTCTCACAGGGGGCCGCGAGCAGTACTTC.

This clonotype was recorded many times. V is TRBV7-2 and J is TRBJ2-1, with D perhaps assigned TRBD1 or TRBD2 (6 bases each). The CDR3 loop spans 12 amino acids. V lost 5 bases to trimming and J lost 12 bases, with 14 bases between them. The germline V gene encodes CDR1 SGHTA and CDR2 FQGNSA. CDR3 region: CASSRQQGGQFF. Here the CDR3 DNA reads TGTGCCAGCAGCCGTCAACAGGGAGGGCAGTTCTTC.

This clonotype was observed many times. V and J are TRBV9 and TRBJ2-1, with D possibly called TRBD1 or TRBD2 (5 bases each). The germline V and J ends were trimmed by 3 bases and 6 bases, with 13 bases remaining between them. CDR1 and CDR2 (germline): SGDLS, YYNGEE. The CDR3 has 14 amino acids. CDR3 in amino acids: CASSGRDRPNEQFF. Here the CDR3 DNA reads TGTGCCAGCAGCGGCCGGGACCGCCCCAATGAGCAGTTCTTC.

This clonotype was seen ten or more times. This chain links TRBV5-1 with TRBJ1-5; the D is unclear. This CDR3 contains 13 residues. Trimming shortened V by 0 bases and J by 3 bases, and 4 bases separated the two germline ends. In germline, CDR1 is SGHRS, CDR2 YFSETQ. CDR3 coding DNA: TGCGCCAGCAGCTTGGGGGACAATCAGCCCCAGCATTTT. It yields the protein CASSLGDNQPQHF.

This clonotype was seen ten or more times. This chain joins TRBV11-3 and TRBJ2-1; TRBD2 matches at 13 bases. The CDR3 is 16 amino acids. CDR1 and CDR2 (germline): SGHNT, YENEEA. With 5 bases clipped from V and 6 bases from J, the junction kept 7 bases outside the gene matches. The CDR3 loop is CASSGGTSGDINEQFF. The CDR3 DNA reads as TGTGCCAGCAGCGGGGGGACTAGCGGGGATATCAATGAGCAGTTCTTC. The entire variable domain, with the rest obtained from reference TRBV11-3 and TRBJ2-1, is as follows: EAGVVQSPRYKIIEKKQPVAFWCNPISGHNTLYWYLQNLGQGPELLIRYENEEAVDDSQLPKDRFSAERLKGVDSTLKIQPAELGDSAVYLCASSGGTSGDINEQFFGPGTRLTVL.

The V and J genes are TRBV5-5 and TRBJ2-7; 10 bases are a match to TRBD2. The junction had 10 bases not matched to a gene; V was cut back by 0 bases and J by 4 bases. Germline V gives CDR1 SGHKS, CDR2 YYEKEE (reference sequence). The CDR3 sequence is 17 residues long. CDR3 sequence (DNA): TGTGCCAGCAGCTTGGAGATCGAACTAGCGGGGTCTTACGAGCAGTACTTC. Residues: CASSLEIELAGSYEQYF.

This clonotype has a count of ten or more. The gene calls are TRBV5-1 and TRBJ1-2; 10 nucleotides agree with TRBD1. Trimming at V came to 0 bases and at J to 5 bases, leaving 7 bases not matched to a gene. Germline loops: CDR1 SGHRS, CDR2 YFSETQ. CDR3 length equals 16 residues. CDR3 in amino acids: CASSLDPGTGVYGYTF. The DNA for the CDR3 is TGCGCCAGCAGCTTGGACCCCGGGACAGGGGTATATGGCTACACCTTC.

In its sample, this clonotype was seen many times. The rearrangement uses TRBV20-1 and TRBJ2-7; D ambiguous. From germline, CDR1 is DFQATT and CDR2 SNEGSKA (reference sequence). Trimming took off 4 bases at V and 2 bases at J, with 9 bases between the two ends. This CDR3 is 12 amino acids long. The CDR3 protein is CSAKKRTYEQYF. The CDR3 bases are TGCAGTGCTAAGAAACGCACCTACGAGCAGTACTTC.

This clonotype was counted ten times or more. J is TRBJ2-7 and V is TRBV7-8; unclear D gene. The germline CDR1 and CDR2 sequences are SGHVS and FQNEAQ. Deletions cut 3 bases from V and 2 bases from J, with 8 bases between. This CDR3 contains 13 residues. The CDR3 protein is CASSLNNAYEQYF. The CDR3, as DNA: TGTGCCAGCAGCTTGAACAACGCCTACGAGCAGTACTTC.

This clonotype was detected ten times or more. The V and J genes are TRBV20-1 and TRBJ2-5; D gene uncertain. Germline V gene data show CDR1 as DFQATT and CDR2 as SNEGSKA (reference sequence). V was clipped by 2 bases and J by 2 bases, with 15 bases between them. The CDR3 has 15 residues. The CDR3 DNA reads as TGCAGTGCTAGAATTTCGAACAGCCTTCAAGAGACCCAGTACTTC. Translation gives CSARISNSLQETQYF.

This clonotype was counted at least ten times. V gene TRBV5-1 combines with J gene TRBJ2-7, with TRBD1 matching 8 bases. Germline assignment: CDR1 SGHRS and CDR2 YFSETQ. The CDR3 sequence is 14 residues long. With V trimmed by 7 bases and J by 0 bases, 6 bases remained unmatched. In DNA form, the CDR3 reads TGCGCCAGCGGTGGACAGGGCAACTCCTACGAGCAGTACTTC. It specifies CASGGQGNSYEQYF.

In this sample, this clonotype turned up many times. This CDR3 reads CSARGSLISYEQYF. The DNA for the CDR3 is TGCAGTGCCAGGGGATCCCTGATCTCCTACGAGCAGTACTTC. V usage is TRBV20-1 and J usage is TRBJ2-7, with D possibly TRBD1 on 6 matching bases. V lost 6 bases to trimming and J lost 0 bases, with 15 bases between them. The germline gives CDR1 DFQATT, CDR2 SNEGSKA (reference sequence). This CDR3 contains 14 residues.

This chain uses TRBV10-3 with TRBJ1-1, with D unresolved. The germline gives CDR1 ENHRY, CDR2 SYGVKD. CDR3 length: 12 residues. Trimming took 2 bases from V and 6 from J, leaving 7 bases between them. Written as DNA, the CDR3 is TGTGCCATCAGTGAGGGGCGAGCTGAAGCTTTCTTT. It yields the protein CAISEGRAEAFF.

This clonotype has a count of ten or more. CDR3 coding DNA: TGTGCCAGCAGCAGGGACTTTCCAGATACGCAGTATTTT. Protein sequence: CASSRDFPDTQYF. The chain joins TRBV7-2 to TRBJ2-3; perhaps TRBD2 as D (6 bases). V was clipped by 5 bases and J by 4 bases, with 10 bases between them. Germline values: CDR1 SGHTA, CDR2 FQGNSA. This CDR3 comprises 13 residues. The variable domain in full, with the rest retrieved from reference TRBV7-2 and TRBJ2-3, is GAGVSQSPSNKVTEKGKDVELRCDPISGHTALYWYRQSLGQGLEFLIYFQGNSAPDKSGLPSDRFSAERTGGSVSTLTIQRTQQEDSAVYLCASSRDFPDTQYFGPGTRLTVL.

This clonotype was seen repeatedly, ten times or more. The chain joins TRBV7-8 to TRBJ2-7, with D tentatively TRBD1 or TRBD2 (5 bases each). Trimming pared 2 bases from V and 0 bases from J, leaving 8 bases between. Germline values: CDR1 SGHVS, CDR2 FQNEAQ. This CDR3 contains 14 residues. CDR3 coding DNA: TGTGCCAGCAGCTTATCCGGGGCCTCCTACGAGCAGTACTTC. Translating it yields CASSLSGASYEQYF.

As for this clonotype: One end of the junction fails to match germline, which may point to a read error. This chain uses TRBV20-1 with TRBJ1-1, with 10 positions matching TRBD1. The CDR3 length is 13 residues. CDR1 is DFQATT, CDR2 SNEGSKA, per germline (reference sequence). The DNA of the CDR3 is TGCAGTGCTTCGACAGGGGGCAAAACTGAATCTCTCTTT. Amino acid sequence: CSASTGGKTESLF.

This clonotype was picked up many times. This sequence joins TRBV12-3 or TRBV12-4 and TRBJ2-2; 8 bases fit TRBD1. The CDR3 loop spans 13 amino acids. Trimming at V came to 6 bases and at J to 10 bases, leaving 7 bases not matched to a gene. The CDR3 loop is CASSLDRAAELFF. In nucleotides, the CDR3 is TGTGCCAGCAGCCTGGACAGGGCGGCGGAGCTGTTTTTT.

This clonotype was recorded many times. This CDR3 is CASSQEGDQPQHF. Written as DNA, the CDR3 is TGTGCCAGCAGCCAAGAGGGGGATCAGCCCCAGCATTTT. The chain links TRBV4-2 to TRBJ1-5; D may be TRBD1 (5 bases). This CDR3 region has 13 residues. CDR1 and CDR2 (germline): LGHNA, YNFKEQ. V was trimmed by 0 bases and J by 5 bases, leaving 5 bases between them.

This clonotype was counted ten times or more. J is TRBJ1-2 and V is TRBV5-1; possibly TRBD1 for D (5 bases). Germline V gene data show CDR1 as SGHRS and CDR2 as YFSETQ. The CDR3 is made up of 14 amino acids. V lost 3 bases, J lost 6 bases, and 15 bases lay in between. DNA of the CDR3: TGCGCCAGCAGCTCCCTTGGGGCAGAGGATGGCTACACCTTC. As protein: CASSSLGAEDGYTF. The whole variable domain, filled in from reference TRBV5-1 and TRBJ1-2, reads KAGVTQTPRYLIKTRGQQVTLSCSPISGHRSVSWYQQTPGQGLQFLFEYFSETQRNKGNFPGRFSGRQFSNSRSEMNVSTLELGDSALYLCASSSLGAEDGYTFGSGTRLTVV.

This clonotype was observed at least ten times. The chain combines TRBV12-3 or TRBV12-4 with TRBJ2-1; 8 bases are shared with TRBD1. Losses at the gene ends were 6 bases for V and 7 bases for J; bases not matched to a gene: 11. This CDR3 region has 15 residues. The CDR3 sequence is CASSPPTDRVNEQFF. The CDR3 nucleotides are TGTGCCAGCAGCCCCCCCACGGACAGGGTAAATGAGCAGTTCTTC.

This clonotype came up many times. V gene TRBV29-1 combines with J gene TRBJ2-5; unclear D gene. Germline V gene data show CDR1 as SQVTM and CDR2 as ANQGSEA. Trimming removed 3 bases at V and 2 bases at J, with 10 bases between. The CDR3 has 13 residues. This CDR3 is CSVEGSVQETQYF. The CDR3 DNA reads TGCAGCGTTGAGGGGTCGGTACAAGAGACCCAGTACTTC. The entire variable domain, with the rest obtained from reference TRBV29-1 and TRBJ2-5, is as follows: SAVISQKPSRDICQRGTSLTIQCQVDSQVTMMFWYRQQPGQSLTLIATANQGSEATYESGFVIDKFPISRPNLTFSTLTVSNMSPEDSSIYLCSVEGSVQETQYFGPGTRLLVL.